A single sample gave rise to the 21 T cell receptor beta chains below, sequenced in a study of T-cell memory formation after mild COVID-19. One entry per CDR3 protein, called by TCRdb with MiXCR from the 5' RACE reads. The sample consists of around 65,000 distinct CDR3 sequences, about 9.4% of them appearing once. The sample consisted of PBMCs or a T cell subset sorted from them (not recorded which). Receptors were obtained from a man aged 18 to 30 who had mild COVID-19 (a few samples of this study predate the infection). Cell type and time point are not known.

This clonotype was detected only a few times. This chain uses TRBV20-1 with TRBJ1-2; possibly TRBD1 for D (6 bases). CDR3 length: 15 amino acids. V lost 5 bases, J lost 6 bases, and 22 bases lay in between. Germline-derived CDR1 and CDR2 are DFQATT and SNEGSKA (reference sequence). DNA of the CDR3: TGCAGTGCTGTTTTAGGGGGAACAAAACGGAATGGCTACACCTTC. As protein: CSAVLGGTKRNGYTF.

This clonotype appeared a few times. The rearrangement uses TRBV12-3 or TRBV12-4 and TRBJ2-1; the D call may be TRBD1 or TRBD2 (5 bases each). CDR3 length: 14 amino acids. Trimming left V 1 base short and J 5 bases short, with 9 bases between. The CDR3: CASSLGGENNEQFF. The CDR3 nucleotides are TGTGCCAGCAGTTTAGGAGGGGAGAACAATGAGCAGTTCTTC.

V usage is TRBV3-1 and J usage is TRBJ2-7; no definite D call. V was clipped by 1 base and J by 8 bases, with 3 bases between them. CDR1 is LGHDT and CDR2 is YNNKEL in the germline V gene (reference sequence). The CDR3 spans 10 residues. CDR3 in amino acids: CASSQGQQYV. Written as DNA, the CDR3 is TGTGCCAGCAGCCAAGGACAGCAGTACGTC.

The sample holds a few counts of this clonotype. The chain employs TRBV11-2 and TRBJ2-7, with a possible D match to TRBD1 (5 bases). The CDR3 sequence is 14 residues long. Germline lookup yields CDR1 SGHAT and CDR2 FQNNGV. The ends were cut back, 2 bases at V and 6 bases at J, with 14 bases in the middle. CDR3 DNA: TGTGCCAGCAGCTTAATGCAGGGTCTATCCGAGCAGTACGTC. This translates into CASSLMQGLSEQYV.

V gene TRBV12-3 or TRBV12-4 combines with J gene TRBJ1-3; D gene uncertain. The CDR3 consists of 14 residues. Trimming took off 5 bases at V and 1 base at J, with 9 bases between the two ends. The CDR3 DNA reads as TGTGCCAGCAGTCAGGCGCTTTCTGGAAACACCATATATTTT. Translating gives CASSQALSGNTIYF.

This clonotype was observed a few times. The rearrangement links TRBV7-6 to TRBJ1-2, with a tentative D call TRBD1 (5 bases). V was pared by 5 bases and J by 4 bases, with 20 bases between. The CDR3 extends over 16 amino acids. Per the germline V gene, CDR1 is SGHVS and CDR2 is FNYEAQ. CDR3 DNA: TGTGCCAGCAGCCTTGTACGGGACGGGGTAGCCTATGGCTACACCTTC. It is translated as CASSLVRDGVAYGYTF. The complete variable domain, with remaining parts taken from reference TRBV7-6 and TRBJ1-2, reads GAGVSQSPRYKVTKRGQDVALRCDPISGHVSLYWYRQALGQGPEFLTYFNYEAQQDKSGLPNDRFSAERPEGSISTLTIQRTEQRDSAMYRCASSLVRDGVAYGYTFGSGTRLTVV.

This clonotype was detected ten times or more. CDR3 nucleotides: TGTGCCAGCAGCCAAGAGGATTACAATGAGCAGTTCTTC. Translation: CASSQEDYNEQFF. The chain couples TRBV4-2 to TRBJ2-1; D is uncertain. Germline V gene data show CDR1 as LGHNA and CDR2 as YNFKEQ. The CDR3 spans 13 residues. V was trimmed by 0 bases and J by 4 bases, leaving 4 bases between them.

The chain is built from TRBV7-9 and TRBJ1-6, with D possibly matching TRBD1 (5 bases). Per the germline V gene, CDR1 is SEHNR and CDR2 is FQNEAQ (reference sequence). V lost 2 bases to trimming and J lost 7 bases, with 18 bases between them. This CDR3 region has 17 residues. CDR3 DNA sequence: TGTGCCAGCAGCTTACCCCCCCGAGAGGGGTTGAATTCACCCCTCCACTTT. Protein: CASSLPPREGLNSPLHF.

The chain couples TRBV7-2 to TRBJ2-3; 7 bases are shared with TRBD1. The CDR3 length is 13 residues. Germline V lookup: CDR1 SGHTA, CDR2 FQGNSA. V trimming: 3 bases; J trimming: 5 bases; junction bases outside the gene matches: 2. The CDR3 loop is CASSLGQKDTQYF. The DNA of the CDR3 is TGTGCCAGCAGCTTGGGACAGAAAGATACGCAGTATTTT.

The chain recombines TRBV7-2 with TRBJ2-5; 10 bases line up with TRBD2. With 5 bases clipped from V and 4 bases from J, the junction kept 7 bases outside the gene matches. This CDR3 is built from 15 residues. Looked up from germline, CDR1 is SGHTA and CDR2 is FQGNSA. The CDR3 DNA is TGTGCCAGCAGCCGATTTACTAGCGGGGCAGAGACCCAGTACTTC. It is translated as CASSRFTSGAETQYF.

Points on this clonotype: As the CDR3 is not closed by the conserved phenylalanine or tryptophan, this likely results from a read error. This chain uses TRBV5-8 with TRBJ2-7, with 9 bases identical to TRBD1. V trimming: 6 bases; J trimming: 4 bases; junction bases outside the gene matches: 5. The CDR3 extends over 13 amino acids. Germline CDR1 reads SGHTS; CDR2 reads YDEGEE. For the CDR3, the DNA is TGTGCCAGCAACTGGGACAGGGCTTACGAGCAGTACTTA. It yields the protein CASNWDRAYEQYL.

This clonotype was observed at least ten times. The chain is built from TRBV7-3 and TRBJ2-3; D not resolved. The CDR3 is made up of 14 amino acids. Germline-derived CDR1 and CDR2 are SGHTA and FQGTGA. V shed 3 bases and J shed 0 bases, with 7 bases lying between them. The CDR3 DNA sequence: TGTGCCAGCAGCTTCGGGCTTAGCACAGATACGCAGTATTTT. Amino acids: CASSFGLSTDTQYF.

This clonotype was picked up a small number of times. The chain uses TRBV3-1 and TRBJ1-5; D not certain. This CDR3 has 14 residues. CDR1 and CDR2 from the germline V gene are LGHDT and YNNKEL (reference sequence). V was cut by 1 base and J by 2 bases, with 6 bases left in between. CDR3 region: CASSQGVRNQPQHF. CDR3 coding DNA: TGTGCCAGCAGCCAAGGGGTTCGCAATCAGCCCCAGCATTTT.

This clonotype has only a few counts. DNA for the CDR3: TGTGCCATCAGATCCGGGAGTCAGCCCCAGCATTTT. Translation: CAIRSGSQPQHF. The chain links TRBV28 to TRBJ1-5; D ambiguous. CDR3 length: 12 residues. V was shortened by 10 bases and J by 6 bases, with 13 bases between the two germline ends. CDR1 MDHEN and CDR2 SYDVKM come from the germline V gene.

The J gene is TRBJ2-1, the V gene TRBV4-3, with 7 bases lining up with TRBD2. The CDR3 consists of 16 residues. Germline trimming cut 2 bases from V and 1 base from J; bases unmatched to any gene: 5. CDR1 is LGHNA and CDR2 is YSLEER in the germline V gene. CDR3 in amino acids: CASSQLGGMSYNEQFF. Written as DNA, the CDR3 is TGCGCCAGCAGCCAACTGGGGGGGATGTCCTACAATGAGCAGTTCTTC.

There are a few counts of this clonotype. The chain has TRBV12-3 or TRBV12-4 and TRBJ2-2; 7 bases are a match to TRBD2. The CDR3 is 14 residues long. J was trimmed by 6 bases and V by 2 bases; bases with no gene match: 3. The CDR3 nucleotides read TGTGCCAGCAGTTTAAGGCGGGGGTCCGGGGAGCTGTTTTTT. Its protein is CASSLRRGSGELFF.

This clonotype was found a few times. The J gene is TRBJ2-7, the V gene TRBV12-3 or TRBV12-4; the D gene is possibly TRBD2 (6 bases). V was clipped by 3 bases and J by 4 bases, with 13 bases between them. The CDR3 is made up of 14 amino acids. CDR3 bases: TGTGCCAGCAGTTTGTTTGGGGAGGAGTACGAGCAGTACGTC. Amino acids: CASSLFGEEYEQYV.

In its sample, this clonotype was seen many times. The chain employs TRBV4-2 and TRBJ2-1; 11 bases agree with TRBD2. V was pared by 4 bases and J by 1 base, with 3 bases of the junction left unmatched. Germline CDR1 LGHNA, CDR2 YNFKEQ. CDR3 length: 16 amino acids. The CDR3 nucleotides are TGTGCCAGCAGCCTGCGACTAGCGGGGTCCTACAATGAGCAGTTCTTC. Protein sequence: CASSLRLAGSYNEQFF.

Only a few counts were recorded for this clonotype. The V call is TRBV12-3 or TRBV12-4, the J call TRBJ2-1, with 8 bases identical to TRBD1. V gave up 3 bases and J gave up 7 bases; unmatched junction bases: 8. CDR3 length equals 15 residues. The CDR3 region is CASSFQQGVGNEQFF. The CDR3 bases are TGTGCCAGCAGTTTTCAACAGGGGGTTGGGAATGAGCAGTTCTTC.

This clonotype was seen ten or more times. The chain links TRBV11-1 to TRBJ2-5; 10 bases fit TRBD2. V was pared by 4 bases and J by 4 bases, with 12 bases of the junction left unmatched. This CDR3 contains 17 residues. Germline CDR1 and CDR2: SGHAT and FQDESV (reference sequence). CDR3 coding DNA: TGTGCCAGCAGCTATCAGCGGGGGGGAGTTGGAGGAGAGACCCAGTACTTC. Encoded protein: CASSYQRGGVGGETQYF.

The gene calls are TRBV28 and TRBJ1-2, with D uncertain. Trimming took off 6 bases at V and 8 bases at J, with 16 bases between the two ends. CDR1 and CDR2 (germline): MDHEN, SYDVKM. This CDR3 region has 13 residues. The CDR3 is CASRRGAFLGYTF. Written as DNA, the CDR3 is TGTGCCAGCAGGCGGGGAGCTTTTTTGGGCTACACCTTC.